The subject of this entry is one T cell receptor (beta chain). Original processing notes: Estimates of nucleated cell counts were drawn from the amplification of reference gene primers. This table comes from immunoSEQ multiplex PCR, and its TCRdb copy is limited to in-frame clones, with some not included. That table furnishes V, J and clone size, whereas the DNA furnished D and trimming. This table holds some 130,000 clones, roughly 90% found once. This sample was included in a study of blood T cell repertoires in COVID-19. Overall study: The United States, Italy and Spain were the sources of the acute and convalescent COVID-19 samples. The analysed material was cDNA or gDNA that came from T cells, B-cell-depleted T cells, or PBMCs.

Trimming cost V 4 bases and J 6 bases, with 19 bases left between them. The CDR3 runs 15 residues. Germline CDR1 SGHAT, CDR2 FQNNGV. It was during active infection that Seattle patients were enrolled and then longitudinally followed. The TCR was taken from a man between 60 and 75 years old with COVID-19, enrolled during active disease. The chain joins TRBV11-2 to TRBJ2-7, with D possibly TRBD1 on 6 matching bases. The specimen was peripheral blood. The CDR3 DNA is TGTGCCAGCAGCTATACCTCCTCACAGGGCGGCGAGCAGTACTTC. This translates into CASSYTSSQGGEQYF. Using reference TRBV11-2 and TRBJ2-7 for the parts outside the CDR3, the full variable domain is EAGVAQSPRYKIIEKRQSVAFWCNPISGHATLYWYQQILGQGPKLLIQFQNNGVVDDSQLPKDRFSAERLKGVDSTLKIQPAKLEDSAVYLCASSYTSSQGGEQYFGPGTRLTVT.